These T cell receptor beta chains were read from a single sample in a study of T cells after yellow fever vaccination. TCRdb used MiXCR to reprocess the 5' RACE reads, holding one entry per CDR3 protein. The data contain approximately 160,000 distinct CDR3 sequences, around 9.7% of them singletons. The specimen was CD8+ T cells sorted from PBMCs, collected 45 days after the yellow fever booster vaccination. Receptor source: a man aged 18 to 30 who received the YFV17D yellow fever vaccine. The CDR3 runs from the conserved cysteine through the conserved F or W. The order of the fields is clone size, V gene, D gene, J gene, CDR3 protein, CDR3 DNA. A D gene is named only where the DNA matches it firmly. Size tells how often a clone was seen (once, few, many) or the class of an expanded clone, and some rows leave it out.

NA	TRBV29-1	NA	TRBJ1-2	CSVVQANYGYTF	TGCAGCGTTGTTCAGGCTAACTATGGCTACACCTTC
NA	TRBV29-1	NA	TRBJ2-5	CSVVWRGQQETQYF	TGCAGCGTTGTATGGCGGGGGCAACAAGAGACCCAGTACTTC
NA	TRBV24-1	NA	TRBJ2-3	CATSLRQDPYGTDTQYF	TGTGCCACCAGTCTCAGACAGGACCCTTACGGGACAGATACGCAGTATTTT
few	TRBV6-1	NA	TRBJ2-5	CASSEVSGTQYF	TGTGCCAGCAGTGAAGTATCCGGGACCCAGTACTTC
many	TRBV7-8	TRBD2	TRBJ2-5	CASSLQRGGRETQYF	TGTGCCAGCAGCTTACAGCGGGGGGGCCGAGAGACCCAGTACTTC
NA	TRBV21-1	NA	TRBJ2-5	CASTSMETGGVIETQYF	TGTGCCAGCACCTCGATGGAGACAGGGGGGGTCATTGAGACCCAGTACTTC
NA	TRBV6-2/TRBV6-3	NA	TRBJ2-1	CASSYLSNEQFF	TGTGCCAGCAGTTACCTGTCCAATGAGCAGTTCTTC
NA	TRBV6-1	TRBD2	TRBJ2-2	CGAGGTGELFF	TGTGGGGCCGGGGGGACCGGGGAGCTGTTTTTT
many	TRBV7-9	NA	TRBJ2-3	CASSLAGITDTQYF	TGTGCCAGCAGCTTAGCGGGGATCACAGATACGCAGTATTTT
NA	TRBV4-1	NA	TRBJ2-7	CASSQDSPGSYEQYF	TGCGCCAGCAGCCAAGATTCGCCGGGTTCCTACGAGCAGTACTTC
NA	TRBV12-3/TRBV12-4	NA	TRBJ2-3	CASSGDSLTDTQYF	TGTGCCAGCAGTGGGGACTCCCTCACAGATACGCAGTATTTT
NA	TRBV7-6	NA	TRBJ1-5	CASSLGSGSSNQPQHF	TGTGCCAGCAGCTTAGGGTCAGGGTCTAGCAATCAGCCCCAGCATTTT
NA	TRBV13	NA	TRBJ1-3	CASSSYVVSGNTIYF	TGTGCCAGCAGCTCCTACGTCGTCTCTGGAAACACCATATATTTT
many	TRBV15	NA	TRBJ2-5	CATSRAGDETQYF	TGTGCCACCAGCAGGGCAGGGGATGAGACCCAGTACTTC
few	TRBV6-5	NA	TRBJ2-3	CASSSLIGGWSDTQYF	TGTGCCAGCAGTTCCCTGATCGGGGGCTGGTCAGATACGCAGTATTTT
many	TRBV6-2/TRBV6-3	NA	TRBJ2-3	CASSRTFSTDTQYF	TGTGCCAGCAGCCGGACCTTTAGCACAGATACGCAGTATTTT
few	TRBV25-1	NA	TRBJ1-1	CASSRGMGAEAFF	TGTGCCAGCAGTCGGGGGATGGGCGCTGAAGCTTTCTTT
few	TRBV5-6	NA	TRBJ1-1	CASTIRPGRSYMNTEAFF	TGTGCCAGCACCATCCGGCCGGGACGTAGCTATATGAACACTGAAGCTTTCTTT
NA	TRBV7-2	NA	TRBJ2-7	CASSPDTGLWDEQYF	TGTGCCAGCAGCCCCGACACGGGGTTATGGGACGAGCAGTACTTC
NA	TRBV7-9	NA	TRBJ2-1	CASSHLRDSQSDGSYNEQFF	TGTGCCAGCAGCCATCTCCGGGACTCACAATCAGATGGCTCCTACAATGAGCAGTTCTTC
few	TRBV6-4	NA	TRBJ2-3	CASKPGGQDTDTQYF	TGTGCCAGCAAGCCGGGGGGCCAGGACACAGATACGCAGTATTTT
many	TRBV5-1	TRBD1	TRBJ2-1	CASSFRQGVYNEQFF	TGCGCCAGCAGCTTTAGACAGGGAGTATACAATGAGCAGTTCTTC
NA	TRBV15	NA	TRBJ2-7	CATEMGDSYEQYF	TGTGCCACCGAGATGGGGGATTCTTACGAGCAGTACTTC
few	TRBV5-1	TRBD2	TRBJ2-3	CASSRKGLAETDTQYF	TGCGCCAGCAGCCGGAAGGGACTAGCGGAGACAGATACGCAGTATTTT
NA	TRBV11-2	TRBD2	TRBJ2-1	CASSFWLAGGQGDEQFF	TGTGCCAGCAGCTTCTGGCTAGCGGGGGGCCAAGGGGATGAGCAGTTCTTC
NA	TRBV4-3	NA	TRBJ2-4	CASSQDLFSSQNIQYF	TGCGCCAGCAGCCAAGATCTTTTTTCCTCCCAAAACATTCAGTACTTC
few	TRBV29-1	TRBD1	TRBJ1-5	CSVEGDRERQGVGNQPQHF	TGCAGCGTTGAGGGGGACAGGGAACGGCAGGGGGTTGGCAATCAGCCCCAGCATTTT
few	TRBV29-1	NA	TRBJ1-1	CSVDGNTEAFF	TGCAGCGTTGATGGGAACACTGAAGCTTTCTTT